This T cell receptor beta chain was found in a study of T cells in tuberculosis. Overall study: The T cells targeted glucose monomycolate, a mycobacterial lipid, via CD1B. A South African cohort included IGRA-negative adolescents, latently infected IGRA-positive adolescents and adults with active tuberculosis. Study findings and constraints: Active tuberculosis alpha repertoires lay closer to GMM-specific TCRs than controls'. Active tuberculosis cases were adults; controls were adolescents.

Points on this clone: The antigen remains unidentified.

The CDR3 is made up of 11 amino acids. The germline CDR1 and CDR2 sequences are PRHDT and FYEKMQ (reference sequence). V was pared by 5 bases and J by 5 bases, with 6 bases between. Some clones are missing from TCRdb's copy, which holds only in-frame ones; the method was immunoSEQ multiplex PCR. Seen here are approximately 10,000 clones, about 94% observed once, and the top ten hold about an eighth. The receptor's source is an adult with tuberculosis. The material sequenced was PBMCs. The chain couples TRBV13 to TRBJ2-5; no clear D gene. The DNA of the CDR3 is TGTGCCAGCAGCATGAGGGAGACCCAGTACTTC. It is translated as CASSMRETQYF.